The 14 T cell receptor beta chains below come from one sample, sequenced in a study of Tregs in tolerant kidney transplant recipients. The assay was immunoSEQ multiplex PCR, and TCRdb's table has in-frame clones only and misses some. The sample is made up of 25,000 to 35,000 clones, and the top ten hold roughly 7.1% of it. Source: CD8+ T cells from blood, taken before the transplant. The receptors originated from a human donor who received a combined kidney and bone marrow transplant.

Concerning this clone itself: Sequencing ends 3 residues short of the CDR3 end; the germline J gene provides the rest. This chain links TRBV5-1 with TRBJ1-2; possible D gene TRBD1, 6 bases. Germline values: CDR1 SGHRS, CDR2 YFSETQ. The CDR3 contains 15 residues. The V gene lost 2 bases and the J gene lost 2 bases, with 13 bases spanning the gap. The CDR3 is CASSLQGNANYGYTF. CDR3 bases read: TGCGCCAGCAGCTTACAGGGAAACGCCAACTATGGC.

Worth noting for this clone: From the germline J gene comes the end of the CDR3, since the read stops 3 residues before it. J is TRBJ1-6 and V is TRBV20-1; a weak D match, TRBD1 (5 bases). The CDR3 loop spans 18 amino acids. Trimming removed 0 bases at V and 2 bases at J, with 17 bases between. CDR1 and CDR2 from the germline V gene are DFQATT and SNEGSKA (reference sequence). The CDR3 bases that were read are TGCAGTGCTAGAGATTCTGGGGCTCCTCTGGCCTATAATTCACCC. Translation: CSARDSGAPLAYNSP. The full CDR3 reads CSARDSGAPLAYNSPLHF.

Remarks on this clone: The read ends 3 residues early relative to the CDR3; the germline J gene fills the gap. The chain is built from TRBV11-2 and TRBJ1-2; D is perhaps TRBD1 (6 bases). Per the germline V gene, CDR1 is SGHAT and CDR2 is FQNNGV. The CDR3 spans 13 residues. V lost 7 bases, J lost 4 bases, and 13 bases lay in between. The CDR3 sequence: CASTSLGAYGYTF. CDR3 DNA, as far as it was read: TGTGCCAGCACCTCTCTGGGGGCCTATGGC.

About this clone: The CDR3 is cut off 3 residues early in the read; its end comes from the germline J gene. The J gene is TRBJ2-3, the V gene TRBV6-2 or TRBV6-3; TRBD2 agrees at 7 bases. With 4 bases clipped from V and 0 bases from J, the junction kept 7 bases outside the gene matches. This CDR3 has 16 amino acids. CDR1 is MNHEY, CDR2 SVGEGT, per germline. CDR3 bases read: TGTGCCAGCAGTTCCCCGCGGGGAGGGAGCACAGATACG. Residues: CASSSPRGGSTDT. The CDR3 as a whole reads CASSSPRGGSTDTQYF.

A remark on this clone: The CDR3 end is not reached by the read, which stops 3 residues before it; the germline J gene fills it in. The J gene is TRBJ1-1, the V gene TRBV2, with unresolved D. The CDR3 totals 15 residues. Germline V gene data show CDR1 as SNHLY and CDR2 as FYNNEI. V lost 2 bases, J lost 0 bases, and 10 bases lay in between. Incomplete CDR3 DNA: TGTGCCAGCAGTGAAAAGGCATATATGAACACTGAA. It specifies CASSEKAYMNTE. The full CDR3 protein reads CASSEKAYMNTEAFF.

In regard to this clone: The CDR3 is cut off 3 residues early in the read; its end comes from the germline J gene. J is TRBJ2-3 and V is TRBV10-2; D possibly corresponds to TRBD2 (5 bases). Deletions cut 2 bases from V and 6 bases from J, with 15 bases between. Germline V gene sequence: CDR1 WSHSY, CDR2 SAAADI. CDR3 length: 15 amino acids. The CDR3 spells CASSEGLEILDTQYF. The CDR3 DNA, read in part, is TGCGCCAGCAGTGAGGGACTGGAAATATTGGATACG.

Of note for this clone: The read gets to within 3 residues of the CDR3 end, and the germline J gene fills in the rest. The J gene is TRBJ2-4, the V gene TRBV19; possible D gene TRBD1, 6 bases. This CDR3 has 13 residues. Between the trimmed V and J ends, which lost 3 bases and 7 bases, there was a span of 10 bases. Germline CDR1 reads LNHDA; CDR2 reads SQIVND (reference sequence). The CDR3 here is CASSILGANIQYF. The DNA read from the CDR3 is TGTGCCAGTAGTATCCTGGGGGCGAACATT.

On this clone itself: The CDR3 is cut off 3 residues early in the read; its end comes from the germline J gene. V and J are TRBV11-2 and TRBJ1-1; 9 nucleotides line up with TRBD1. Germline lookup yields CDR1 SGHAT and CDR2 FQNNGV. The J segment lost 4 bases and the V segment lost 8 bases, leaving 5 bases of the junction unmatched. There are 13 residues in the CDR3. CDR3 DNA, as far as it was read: TGTGCCAGCTCACAGGGGGCGGGCACTGAA. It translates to CASSQGAGTE. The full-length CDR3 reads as CASSQGAGTEAFF.

This CDR3 is CASRPLTDLTDTQYF. CDR3 DNA (partial): TGTGCCAGCAGACCCCTTACAGACCTCACAGATACG. The gene calls are TRBV6-2 or TRBV6-3 and TRBJ2-3; no firm D call. Coverage ceases 3 residues before the CDR3 finishes, and the germline J gene fills in the end. This CDR3 has 15 residues. V gave up 6 bases and J gave up 2 bases, with 15 bases separating them. The germline CDR1 and CDR2 sequences are MNHEY and SVGEGT.

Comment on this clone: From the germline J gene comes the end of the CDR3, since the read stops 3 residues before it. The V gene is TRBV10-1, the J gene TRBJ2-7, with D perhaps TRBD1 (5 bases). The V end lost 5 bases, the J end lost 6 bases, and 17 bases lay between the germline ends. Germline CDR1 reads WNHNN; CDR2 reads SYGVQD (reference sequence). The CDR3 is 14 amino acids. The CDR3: CASSLQSDSTEQYF. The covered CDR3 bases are TGCGCCAGCAGTTTGCAATCCGACAGTACCGAG.

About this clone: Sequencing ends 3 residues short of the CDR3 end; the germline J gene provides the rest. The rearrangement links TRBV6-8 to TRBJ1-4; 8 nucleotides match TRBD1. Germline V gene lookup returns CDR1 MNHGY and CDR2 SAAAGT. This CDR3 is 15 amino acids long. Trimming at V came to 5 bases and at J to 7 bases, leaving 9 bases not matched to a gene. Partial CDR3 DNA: TGTGCCAGCAGTCCCGAACAGGGGGTTTGTGAAAAA. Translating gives CASSPEQGVCEK. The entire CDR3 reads CASSPEQGVCEKLFF.

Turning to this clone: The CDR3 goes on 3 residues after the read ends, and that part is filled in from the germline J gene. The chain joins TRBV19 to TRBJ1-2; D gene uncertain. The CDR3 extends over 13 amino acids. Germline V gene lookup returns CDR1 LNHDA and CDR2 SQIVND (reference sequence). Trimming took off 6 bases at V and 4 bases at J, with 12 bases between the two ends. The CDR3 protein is CASSLQEIYGYTF. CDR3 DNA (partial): TGTGCCAGTAGCCTCCAGGAGATCTATGGC. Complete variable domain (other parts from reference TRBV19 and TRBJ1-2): DGGITQSPKYLFRKEGQNVTLSCEQNLNHDAMYWYRQDPGQGLRLIYYSQIVNDFQKGDIAEGYSVSREKKESFPLTVTSAQKNPTAFYLCASSLQEIYGYTFGSGTRLTVV.

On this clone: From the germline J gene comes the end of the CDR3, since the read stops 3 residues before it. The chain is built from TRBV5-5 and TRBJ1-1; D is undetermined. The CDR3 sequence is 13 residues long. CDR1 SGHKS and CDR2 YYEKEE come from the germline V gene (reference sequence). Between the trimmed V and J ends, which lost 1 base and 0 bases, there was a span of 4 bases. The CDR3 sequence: CASSLIVNTEAFF. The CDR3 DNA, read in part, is TGTGCCAGCAGCTTGATAGTGAACACTGAA.

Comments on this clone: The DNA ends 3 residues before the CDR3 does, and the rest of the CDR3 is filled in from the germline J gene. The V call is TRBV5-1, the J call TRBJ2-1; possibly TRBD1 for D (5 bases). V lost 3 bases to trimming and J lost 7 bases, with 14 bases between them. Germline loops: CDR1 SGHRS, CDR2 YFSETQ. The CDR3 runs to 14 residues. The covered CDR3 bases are TGCGCCAGCAGCTCCCCTAGGGCAGGGAATGAG. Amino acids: CASSSPRAGNE. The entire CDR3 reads CASSSPRAGNEQFF. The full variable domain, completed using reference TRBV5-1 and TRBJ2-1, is KAGVTQTPRYLIKTRGQQVTLSCSPISGHRSVSWYQQTPGQGLQFLFEYFSETQRNKGNFPGRFSGRQFSNSRSEMNVSTLELGDSALYLCASSSPRAGNEQFFGPGTRLTVL.